Below, 2 T cell receptor beta chains from the same sample are listed, as sequenced in a study of a mutant IDH1 vaccine in newly diagnosed glioma. Clones were read by immunoSEQ multiplex PCR, and TCRdb kept only the in-frame ones, dropping some. The sample includes about 75,000 clones, about 91% of them seen just once. The time point denotes: week 5, during vaccination. Vaccinated patients received 300 ug of mutant IDH1 20-mer peptide per dose, with topical imiquimod. Antigens of these TCRs are unknown. The input for sequencing was PBMCs, taken from a glioma patient whose treatment included an IDH1 peptide vaccine. These receptors were taken from a woman aged 50 to 65 with glioma.

The CDR3 coding sequence is TGCGCCAGCAGCCAAGAAGCCCGGACGGAGCGGTCCTGGGCCTATGAGCAGTTCTTC. It codes for CASSQEARTERSWAYEQFF. The chain has TRBV4-1 and TRBJ2-1, with D possibly being TRBD2 (5 bases). This CDR3 comprises 19 residues. V lost 0 bases and J lost 8, with 26 bases in between. Germline-derived CDR1 and CDR2 are MGHRA and YSYEKL.

This chain connects TRBV28 to TRBJ1-5; 10 bases fit TRBD1. This CDR3 is built from 16 residues. The germline CDR1 and CDR2 sequences are MDHEN and SYDVKM. Trimming cost V 7 bases and J 2 bases; bases outside gene matches: 8. The CDR3 region has the DNA TGTGCCAGCACCTTTTTGGACAGGGGGGGCAATCAGCCCCAGCATTTT. Translated, it gives CASTFLDRGGNQPQHF.